This entry lists 27 T cell receptor beta chains sequenced from one sample in a study of early T cells in non-severe SARS-CoV-2 infection (dated by TCRdb to the early 2020s). Library construction relied on 5' RACE. TCRdb records NextSeq 500 as the sequencer. The public reads were run again by TCRdb, first through fastp at Q25 and then through MiXCR, and only productive beta chains were kept. Under each unique CDR3 protein, matching rows form one entry showing the most common genes and DNA. This sample is represented by tens of thousands of distinct CDR3 sequences; 12% of them were singletons. Of the sample, 3.5% to 5% falls within the top ten clones. The sequencing here drew on whole blood, taken at baseline. All receptors come from an adult who was a healthcare worker with PCR-confirmed SARS-CoV-2 infection or an uninfected control (not recorded which).

The genes are TRBV5-1 and TRBJ2-7; TRBD2 agrees at 12 bases. Trimming cost V 0 bases and J 3 bases; bases outside gene matches: 10. CDR1 is SGHRS and CDR2 is YFSETQ in the germline V gene. CDR3 size: 18 residues. Here the CDR3 reads CASSLAPPTSGGHYEQYF. CDR3 DNA: TGCGCCAGCAGCTTGGCACCGCCGACTAGCGGGGGACACTACGAGCAGTACTTC.

This clonotype was picked up many times. The chain uses TRBV10-2 and TRBJ2-7; no reliable D call. The CDR3 is made up of 12 amino acids. Trimming took 5 bases from V and 2 from J, leaving 7 bases between them. Germline V CDR1 and CDR2: WSHSY, SAAADI. The CDR3 sequence is CASSPIPYEQYF. As DNA, the CDR3 is TGCGCCAGCAGTCCTATCCCCTACGAGCAGTACTTC.

This clonotype was detected only a few times. The chain joins TRBV3-1 to TRBJ2-2; TRBD2 matches at 12 bases. CDR3 length: 17 residues. Germline V gene data show CDR1 as LGHDT and CDR2 as YNNKEL (reference sequence). Trimming at V came to 0 bases and at J to 4 bases, leaving 3 bases not matched to a gene. The CDR3 loop is CASSQDGLAGITGELFF. The CDR3, as DNA: TGTGCCAGCAGCCAAGATGGACTAGCGGGGATCACCGGGGAGCTGTTTTTT. Full variable domain (remainder filled in from reference TRBV3-1 and TRBJ2-2): DTAVSQTPKYLVTQMGNDKSIKCEQNLGHDTMYWYKQDSKKFLKIMFSYNNKELIINETVPNRFSPKSPDKAHLNLHINSLELGDSAVYFCASSQDGLAGITGELFFGEGSRLTVL.

There are many counts of this clonotype. The chain is built from TRBV7-9 and TRBJ1-1; a weak D match, TRBD1 (6 bases). Germline V gene lookup returns CDR1 SEHNR and CDR2 FQNEAQ (reference sequence). CDR3 length: 16 residues. Trimming shortened V by 2 bases and J by 3 bases, and 16 bases separated the two germline ends. The CDR3 loop reads CASSLPGGMLDTEAFF. The DNA for the CDR3 is TGTGCCAGCAGCTTACCCGGGGGCATGTTGGACACTGAAGCTTTCTTT. The whole variable domain, remainder taken from reference TRBV7-9 and TRBJ1-1, is DTGVSQNPRHKITKRGQNVTFRCDPISEHNRLYWYRQTLGQGPEFLTYFQNEAQLEKSRLLSDRFSAERPKGSFSTLEIQRTEQGDSAMYLCASSLPGGMLDTEAFFGQGTRLTVV.

This clonotype was seen many times. The CDR3 here is CASSRTWGHTEAFF. DNA of the CDR3: TGTGCCAGCAGCCGGACTTGGGGGCACACTGAAGCTTTCTTT. The chain couples TRBV7-3 to TRBJ1-1; possibly TRBD1 for D (6 bases). V lost 5 bases and J lost 3, with 13 bases in between. This CDR3 comprises 14 residues. Germline assignment: CDR1 SGHTA and CDR2 FQGTGA.

The chain couples TRBV7-8 to TRBJ2-7, with D perhaps matching TRBD1 (6 bases). Per the germline V gene, CDR1 is SGHVS and CDR2 is FQNEAQ. This CDR3 contains 15 residues. Trimming stripped 1 base from V and 3 bases from J, with 13 bases between. The CDR3 spells CASSLDRALNYEQYF. The CDR3 region has the DNA TGTGCCAGCAGCTTAGACAGGGCCCTTAACTACGAGCAGTACTTC.

The chain is built from TRBV19 and TRBJ2-7; D possibly corresponds to TRBD2 (6 bases). The CDR3 covers 14 residues. CDR1 and CDR2 (germline): LNHDA, SQIVND (reference sequence). V lost 9 bases and J lost 3, with 18 bases in between. CDR3 sequence (DNA): TGTGCCAGCTCTACCGGGCCCGGGGGCTACGAGCAGTACTTC. Amino acid sequence: CASSTGPGGYEQYF.

This clonotype was counted only a few times. The genes are TRBV20-1 and TRBJ1-1, with a possible D match to TRBD1 (5 bases). The germline V gene has CDR1 DFQATT and CDR2 SNEGSKA (reference sequence). CDR3 size: 15 residues. V gave up 1 base and J gave up 6 bases, with 18 bases separating them. CDR3 residues: CSARGPFRDGAEAFF. The DNA for the CDR3 is TGCAGTGCTAGAGGTCCTTTCAGGGATGGGGCTGAAGCTTTCTTT.

The V and J genes are TRBV6-5 and TRBJ1-6, with D unresolved. CDR1 and CDR2 (germline): MNHEY, SVGAGI. This CDR3 is built from 15 residues. The V end was cut by 3 bases, the J end by 5 bases, with 11 bases between. CDR3 region: CASSYLGQDNSPLHF. The CDR3 DNA follows: TGTGCCAGCAGTTATCTGGGCCAAGATAATTCACCCCTCCACTTT.

Many counts were recorded for this clonotype. The J gene is TRBJ1-1, the V gene TRBV6-6; D is possibly TRBD1 (6 bases). Germline V gene data show CDR1 as MNHNY and CDR2 as SVGAGI (reference sequence). Trimming removed 6 bases from V and 1 base from J, with 18 bases in between. This CDR3 has 16 amino acids. The CDR3 region has the DNA TGTGCCAGCAGGATCAACAGGGTCATCGGGAACACTGAAGCTTTCTTT. It specifies CASRINRVIGNTEAFF.

In this sample, this clonotype turned up many times. The V gene is TRBV3-1, the J gene TRBJ2-7; D might be TRBD1 or TRBD2, each matching 5 bases. CDR3 length equals 15 residues. Per the germline V gene, CDR1 is LGHDT and CDR2 is YNNKEL (reference sequence). The ends were cut back, 3 bases at V and 1 base at J, with 13 bases in the middle. The CDR3 here is CASSHTGPLSYEQYF. CDR3 sequence (DNA): TGTGCCAGCAGCCACACGGGACCACTATCCTACGAGCAGTACTTC.

Ten or more counts support this clonotype. The V and J genes are TRBV4-1 and TRBJ2-6, with D uncertain. CDR3 length: 15 amino acids. The germline V gene encodes CDR1 MGHRA and CDR2 YSYEKL. Trimming removed 4 bases at V and 0 bases at J, with 7 bases between. The CDR3 sequence is CASSLTDSGANVLTF. The DNA for the CDR3 is TGCGCCAGCAGCCTCACGGACTCTGGGGCCAACGTCCTGACTTTC.

This clonotype was seen a handful of times. This chain joins TRBV3-1 and TRBJ2-2, with D hard to call. The CDR3 covers 13 residues. The V end was cut by 1 base, the J end by 6 bases, with 6 bases between. CDR1 and CDR2 from the germline V gene are LGHDT and YNNKEL (reference sequence). The CDR3 sequence: CASSQVVSGELFF. For the CDR3, the DNA is TGTGCCAGCAGCCAAGTGGTATCCGGGGAGCTGTTTTTT.

This clonotype was counted ten times or more. The genes are TRBV11-2 and TRBJ2-7; 13 bases match TRBD2. Germline V gives CDR1 SGHAT, CDR2 FQNNGV. The length of the CDR3 is 17 residues. V gave up 4 bases and J gave up 3 bases; unmatched junction bases: 9. In DNA form, the CDR3 reads TGTGCCAGCAGCTGGACTAGCGGGAGCCTTATGAGCTACGAGCAGTACTTC. Translating gives CASSWTSGSLMSYEQYF.

This clonotype was seen more than once but under ten times. This chain uses TRBV5-6 with TRBJ2-7, with D possibly being TRBD2 (6 bases). The V and J ends lost 4 bases and 6 bases respectively, with 17 bases between them. The length of the CDR3 is 14 residues. Germline CDR1 SGHDT, CDR2 YYEEEE. As DNA, the CDR3 is TGTGCCAGCAGCGTCCGGGAGCCCTCGGCCGAGCAGTACTTC. This gives the protein CASSVREPSAEQYF.

CDR3 DNA: TGCAGTGCTAGGGGGACAGGGAACTACGAGCAGTACTTC. The encoded protein is CSARGTGNYEQYF. The rearrangement links TRBV20-1 to TRBJ2-7, with 9 bases aligning to TRBD1. The CDR3 sequence is 13 residues long. In germline, CDR1 is DFQATT, CDR2 SNEGSKA (reference sequence). V lost 3 bases to trimming and J lost 3 bases; unmatched junction nucleotides: 3.

This clonotype was counted only a few times. The genes are TRBV6-5 and TRBJ2-2; no firm D call. V lost 1 base and J lost 0, with 15 bases in between. Germline CDR1 and CDR2: MNHEY and SVGAGI. The CDR3 is made up of 18 amino acids. DNA for the CDR3: TGTGCCAGCAGTTACTTGAGCGAGTGGATAGCGAACACCGGGGAGCTGTTTTTT. The encoded protein is CASSYLSEWIANTGELFF.

J is TRBJ1-2 and V is TRBV28, with 8 nucleotides matching TRBD1. Germline values: CDR1 MDHEN, CDR2 SYDVKM. J was trimmed by 5 bases and V by 1 base; bases with no gene match: 3. The CDR3 is 14 residues long. CDR3: CASSLSRGPYGYTF. CDR3 bases: TGTGCCAGCAGTTTATCCAGGGGGCCGTATGGCTACACCTTC.

This clonotype occurred a few times. The gene calls are TRBV5-6 and TRBJ1-1; D remains unclear. V was cut by 0 bases and J by 8 bases, with 8 bases left in between. This CDR3 comprises 12 residues. Germline V CDR1 and CDR2: SGHDT, YYEEEE. The DNA of the CDR3 is TGTGCCAGCAGCTTGGCCGAGCAAGAAGCTTTCTTT. Its protein product is CASSLAEQEAFF.

The rearrangement joins TRBV14 to TRBJ2-1, with 9 bases matching TRBD2. Trimming at V came to 3 bases and at J to 4 bases, leaving 10 bases not matched to a gene. The CDR3 has 17 residues. Germline lookup yields CDR1 SGHDN and CDR2 FVKESK. CDR3 sequence reads: CASSQDGGLAFYNEQFF. The DNA for the CDR3 is TGTGCCAGCAGCCAGGACGGCGGACTAGCGTTTTACAATGAGCAGTTCTTC.

This clonotype showed up many times. The V call is TRBV7-3, the J call TRBJ2-7; the match to TRBD2 covers 8 bases. The CDR3 contains 15 residues. V shed 2 bases, J shed 2 bases, and the junction held 5 bases outside the gene matches. Germline V CDR1 and CDR2: SGHTA, FQGTGA. CDR3 in amino acids: CASSLEGSGTYEQYF. As DNA, the CDR3 is TGTGCCAGCAGCTTAGAGGGTAGCGGGACCTACGAGCAGTACTTC.

V and J are TRBV5-1 and TRBJ1-1; weak D call: TRBD1 (5 bases). This CDR3 is built from 13 residues. The V gene's germline CDR1 is SGHRS and CDR2 YFSETQ. The ends were cut back, 3 bases at V and 10 bases at J, with 16 bases in the middle. The CDR3 protein is CASSSTQGIGAFF. CDR3 sequence (DNA): TGCGCCAGCAGCTCGACCCAGGGTATCGGAGCTTTCTTT.

The sample holds a few counts of this clonotype. The gene calls are TRBV20-1 and TRBJ1-1, with a possible D match to TRBD1 (5 bases). This CDR3 spans 14 amino acids. CDR1 is DFQATT and CDR2 is SNEGSKA in the germline V gene (reference sequence). The V and J ends lost 3 bases and 6 bases respectively, with 17 bases between them. The DNA for the CDR3 is TGCAGTGCTAGTGCCGGCACCCGCAGGGCTGAAGCTTTCTTT. This gives the protein CSASAGTRRAEAFF.

The V gene is TRBV27, the J gene TRBJ2-2; 7 bases match TRBD1. V was pared by 3 bases and J by 3 bases, with 7 bases of the junction left unmatched. Germline V gene sequence: CDR1 MNHEY, CDR2 SMNVEV (reference sequence). This CDR3 is 16 amino acids long. The CDR3 is CASSFTTGVYTGELFF. The DNA for the CDR3 is TGTGCCAGCAGTTTCACCACAGGGGTGTACACCGGGGAGCTGTTTTTT.

The rearrangement uses TRBV6-1 and TRBJ1-5, with a possible D match to TRBD1 (6 bases). The germline gives CDR1 MNHNS, CDR2 SASEGT. This CDR3 has 14 amino acids. Trimming shortened V by 5 bases and J by 2 bases, and 10 bases separated the two germline ends. CDR3 DNA: TGTGCCAGCAGTTACAGGGCGGGCAATCAGCCCCAGCATTTT. This sequence encodes CASSYRAGNQPQHF.

This clonotype was observed many times. This CDR3 reads CASSLTGLQNIQYF. CDR3 nucleotide sequence: TGTGCCAGCAGCTTAACAGGGCTGCAAAACATTCAGTACTTC. The V and J genes are TRBV7-3 and TRBJ2-4, with D unclear. Germline-derived CDR1 and CDR2 are SGHTA and FQGTGA. The ends were cut back, 0 bases at V and 5 bases at J, with 8 bases in the middle. This CDR3 contains 14 residues.

This clonotype ranks as medium-sized (0.01 to 0.1%). This chain joins TRBV7-6 and TRBJ2-1, with TRBD2 identical over 9 bases. This CDR3 contains 13 residues. Trimming cost V 6 bases and J 7 bases; bases outside gene matches: 4. Per the germline V gene, CDR1 is SGHVS and CDR2 is FNYEAQ. DNA for the CDR3: TGTGCCAGCAGAGCGGGGGGTGGAAATGAGCAGTTCTTC. Its translation: CASRAGGGNEQFF.